This paragraph covers one T cell receptor (beta chain) sequence. Its matching antigen is unknown. Repertoires were generated with immunoSEQ multiplex PCR, while TCRdb's copy carries only in-frame clones and drops some. The data hold 150,000 to 200,000 clones, with about 91% observed a single time. The entry originates in a study of T cell responses to AZD1222 COVID-19 vaccine. Study-level results: Distributed over spike, vaccine-associated CD4 TCRs predominated at 160-218 and 743-854. Donor demographics were predominantly white British with a female majority; clonal diversity may be underestimated. None of the repertoires were sampled until the peak T cell response had passed.

Second-dose recipients at about 4 or about 12 weeks were treated as one pooled group. Trimming cost V 4 bases and J 2 bases, with 4 bases left between them. This CDR3 comprises 12 residues. Germline V gene data show CDR1 as MGHDK and CDR2 as SYGVNS. This chain links TRBV25-1 with TRBJ2-3; no firm D call. This clonotype was obtained from an adult who received the AZD1222 COVID-19 vaccine. The sequenced sample was peripheral blood, obtained 28 days after the second AZD1222 dose. This chain's CDR3 is CASSGNTDTQYF. CDR3 DNA: TGTGCCAGCAGTGGGAACACAGATACGCAGTATTTT. The variable domain in full, completed from reference TRBV25-1 and TRBJ2-3, reads EADIYQTPRYLVIGTGKKITLECSQTMGHDKMYWYQQDPGMELHLIHYSYGVNSTEKGDLSSESTVSRIRTEHFPLTLESARPSHTSQYLCASSGNTDTQYFGPGTRLTVL.